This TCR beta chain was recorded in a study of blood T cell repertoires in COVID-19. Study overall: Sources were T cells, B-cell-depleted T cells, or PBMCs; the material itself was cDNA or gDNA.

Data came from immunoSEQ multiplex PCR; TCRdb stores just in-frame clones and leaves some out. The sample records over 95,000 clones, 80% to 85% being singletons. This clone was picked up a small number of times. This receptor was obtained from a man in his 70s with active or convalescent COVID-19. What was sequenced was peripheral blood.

The CDR3 sequence is CASSVVRQGLLSGNTIYF. DNA of the CDR3: TGTGCCAGCAGTGTGGTTCGACAGGGACTCCTCTCTGGAAACACCATATATTTT. The rearrangement joins TRBV2 to TRBJ1-3; 7 bases fit TRBD1. The CDR3 is 18 residues long. CDR1 and CDR2 from the germline V gene are SNHLY and FYNNEI. The ends lost 4 bases at V and 0 bases at J; junction bases unmatched: 12.